This passage covers 26 T cell receptor beta chains from one sample sequenced in a study of blood T cells in healthy people across ages. A second PCR, run for about 7 to 11 cycles, used a sample-barcoded 5' primer plus a J-beta primer mix. TCRdb reanalysed the 5' RACE reads using MiXCR and keeps one entry per CDR3 protein. The sample lists around 750,000 distinct CDR3 sequences, about 48% occurring once. The sample was blood. Receptors were obtained from a man older than 75 in good health.

This rearrangement joins TRBV6-1 to TRBJ2-4, with D possibly being TRBD1 or TRBD2 (5 bases each). The closer fit of TRBJ2-5 to the DNA end suggests the J call may be wrong. The CDR3 totals 17 residues. Germline V lookup: CDR1 MNHNS, CDR2 SASEGT. In DNA, the CDR3 is TGTGCCAGCAGTGAAGGGGGGTGGTGGTCCCACCAAGAGACCCAGTACTTC. Translating gives CASSEGGWWSHQETQYF.

The chain joins TRBV5-1 to TRBJ2-5; possibly TRBD1 for D (6 bases). V was cut by 0 bases and J by 2 bases, with 14 bases left in between. Germline assignment: CDR1 SGHRS and CDR2 YFSETQ. The CDR3 loop spans 16 amino acids. The CDR3 nucleotides are TGCGCCAGCAGCTTGGACACAGGGAACCTACAAGAGACCCAGTACTTC. It yields the protein CASSLDTGNLQETQYF.

CDR3 protein: CASSQETAKFYEQYF. CDR3 DNA: TGTGCCAGCAGCCAAGAGACAGCTAAATTCTACGAGCAGTACTTC. The rearrangement uses TRBV3-1 and TRBJ2-7; perhaps TRBD1 as D (5 bases). This CDR3 region has 15 residues. CDR1 is LGHDT, CDR2 YNNKEL, per germline (reference sequence). The V gene lost 0 bases and the J gene lost 3 bases, with 12 bases spanning the gap.

The chain recombines TRBV9 with TRBJ1-6; D remains ambiguous. Looked up from germline, CDR1 is SGDLS and CDR2 is YYNGEE. The germline V and J ends were trimmed by 2 bases and 7 bases, with 7 bases remaining between them. The CDR3 contains 13 residues. CDR3 sequence: CASSVAGNSPLHF. The CDR3 DNA is TGTGCCAGCAGCGTCGCCGGGAATTCACCCCTCCACTTT. Together with reference TRBV9 and TRBJ1-6, the CDR3 gives the full variable domain: DSGVTQTPKHLITATGQRVTLRCSPRSGDLSVYWYQQSLDQGLQFLIQYYNGEERAKGNILERFSAQQFPDLHSELNLSSLELGDSALYFCASSVAGNSPLHFGNGTRLTVT.

J is TRBJ2-4 and V is TRBV6-1; 10 bases line up with TRBD1. With V trimmed by 6 bases and J by 13 bases, 15 bases remained unmatched. CDR3 length: 15 amino acids. Germline values: CDR1 MNHNS, CDR2 SASEGT. As DNA, the CDR3 is TGTGCCAGCAGATTATCCCCGGGACAGGGGCGGGAGCAGTACTTC. Translating it yields CASRLSPGQGREQYF.

This clonotype has only a few counts. This chain connects TRBV24-1 to TRBJ2-5; D possibly matches TRBD1 or TRBD2 (5 bases each). The CDR3 length is 14 residues. The germline V gene encodes CDR1 KGHDR and CDR2 SFDVKD. V was cut by 4 bases and J by 5 bases, with 13 bases left in between. The CDR3 region has the DNA TGTGCCACCAGTGAATCAGGGACCGGGGAGACCCAGTACTTC. This codes for CATSESGTGETQYF.

This clonotype was counted at least ten times. The chain is built from TRBV12-3 or TRBV12-4 and TRBJ2-3; 7 bases line up with TRBD1. The CDR3 length is 15 residues. Losses at the gene ends were 6 bases for V and 14 bases for J; bases not matched to a gene: 20. The CDR3 loop reads CASRPTGTEHRYAYF. DNA for the CDR3: TGTGCCAGCAGACCCACCGGGACAGAGCACAGATACGCGTATTTT.

The V call is TRBV3-1, the J call TRBJ2-5; D is unresolved. The CDR3 is 15 amino acids. Germline V gene sequence: CDR1 LGHDT, CDR2 YNNKEL (reference sequence). Trimming took 8 bases from V and 4 from J, leaving 20 bases between them. CDR3 DNA sequence: TGTGCCAGCGGAACGACGGCCTATAAGGGAGAGACCCAGTACTTC. Translated: CASGTTAYKGETQYF.

DNA of the CDR3: TGTGCCAGCTCACCGCCGACAGGGAACTATGGCTACACCTTC. As protein: CASSPPTGNYGYTF. The gene calls are TRBV18 and TRBJ1-2, with TRBD1 matching over 7 bases. This CDR3 is 14 amino acids long. With V trimmed by 3 bases and J by 2 bases, 3 bases remained unmatched. The V gene's germline CDR1 is KGHSH and CDR2 LQKENI.

At least ten counts were recorded for this clonotype. The chain is built from TRBV7-2 and TRBJ2-1; 8 bases agree with TRBD1. The germline V gene has CDR1 SGHTA and CDR2 FQGNSA. The ends lost 5 bases at V and 7 bases at J; junction bases unmatched: 7. CDR3 length equals 14 residues. The CDR3 loop is CASSLLRGRNEQFF. The CDR3 DNA sequence: TGTGCCAGCAGCCTACTCAGGGGGCGGAATGAGCAGTTCTTC.

This clonotype has just a few counts. The rearrangement joins TRBV7-9 to TRBJ2-6; 7 bases align to TRBD1. V trimming: 5 bases; J trimming: 0 bases; junction bases outside the gene matches: 7. CDR3 length: 17 residues. Germline assignment: CDR1 SEHNR and CDR2 FQNEAQ (reference sequence). CDR3 nucleotides: TGTGCCAGCAGCCTGCGACAGGGCTCCTCTGGGGCCAACGTCCTGACTTTC. The encoded protein is CASSLRQGSSGANVLTF.

This clonotype was counted a few times. V is TRBV20-1 and J is TRBJ2-1, with TRBD2 matching 13 bases. The CDR3 has 18 amino acids. V was pared by 5 bases and J by 3 bases, with 13 bases of the junction left unmatched. In germline, CDR1 is DFQATT, CDR2 SNEGSKA (reference sequence). The CDR3 DNA reads as TGCAGTGCTCCGGGACTAGCGGGAACCGCTTCGGTCTACAATGAGCAGTTCTTC. Protein: CSAPGLAGTASVYNEQFF.

The rearrangement joins TRBV15 to TRBJ1-4; 7 bases agree with TRBD1. The CDR3 spans 16 residues. V dropped 1 base and J dropped 8; count of bases not matched to a gene: 10. The V gene's germline CDR1 is LNHNV and CDR2 YYDKDF (reference sequence). Here the CDR3 reads CATSRGGTGEGEKLFF. DNA of the CDR3: TGTGCCACCAGCAGAGGCGGAACAGGGGAGGGAGAAAAACTGTTTTTT.

CDR3 sequence reads: CASSSAQGVRYGYTF. In DNA form, the CDR3 reads TGTGCCAGCAGCTCCGCGCAGGGGGTGAGATATGGCTACACCTTC. The rearrangement links TRBV5-6 to TRBJ1-2, with TRBD1 identical over 7 bases. CDR1 and CDR2 (germline): SGHDT, YYEEEE. The V gene end was trimmed by 3 bases and the J gene end by 5 bases; junction bases not matched to a gene: 10. CDR3 length: 15 residues.

V usage is TRBV7-2 and J usage is TRBJ2-3; tentative D call: TRBD2 (7 bases). This CDR3 contains 14 residues. Trimming cost V 4 bases and J 6 bases, with 14 bases left between them. Germline V gene lookup returns CDR1 SGHTA and CDR2 FQGNSA. The CDR3: CASSSGGLGDTQYF. The CDR3 region has the DNA TGTGCCAGCAGCTCGGGGGGCCTAGGGGATACGCAGTATTTT.

V and J are TRBV5-1 and TRBJ2-7, with 9 bases fitting TRBD1. CDR1 and CDR2 (germline): SGHRS, YFSETQ. The CDR3 contains 17 residues. V shed 2 bases, J shed 0 bases, and the junction held 9 bases outside the gene matches. The CDR3 sequence: CASSLPTGTGISYEQYF. CDR3 coding DNA: TGCGCCAGCAGCTTACCTACCGGGACAGGGATCTCCTACGAGCAGTACTTC.

J is TRBJ2-4 and V is TRBV7-9; 9 bases line up with TRBD1. CDR1 and CDR2 from the germline V gene are SEHNR and FQNEAQ (reference sequence). The ends lost 1 base at V and 3 bases at J; junction bases unmatched: 7. The CDR3 is 17 amino acids. The CDR3 loop reads CASSLVGTGRIKNIQYF. CDR3 DNA sequence: TGTGCCAGCAGCTTAGTTGGGACAGGGCGGATCAAAAACATTCAGTACTTC.

The chain carries TRBV7-9 and TRBJ2-1, with TRBD1 matching 12 bases. From germline, CDR1 is SEHNR and CDR2 FQNEAQ (reference sequence). Trimming took 11 bases from V and 7 from J; bases not matched to a gene: 9. This CDR3 is 14 amino acids long. The CDR3 DNA sequence: TGTGCCGGGATACGGGACAGGGGGCGTAATGAGCAGTTCTTC. Residues: CAGIRDRGRNEQFF.

The gene calls are TRBV24-1 and TRBJ1-2; no clear D. Between the trimmed V and J ends, which lost 1 base and 2 bases, there was a span of 4 bases. The CDR3 spans 13 residues. CDR1 is KGHDR and CDR2 is SFDVKD in the germline V gene. The DNA of the CDR3 is TGTGCCACCAGTGATTTCCCGAACTATGGCTACACCTTC. Translated: CATSDFPNYGYTF.

The CDR3 reads CASSPSGNHRYAYF. In nucleotides, the CDR3 is TGTGCCAGCAGCCCTAGCGGGAATCACAGATACGCGTATTTT. J is TRBJ2-3 and V is TRBV12-3 or TRBV12-4, with 9 bases identical to TRBD2. This CDR3 is 14 amino acids long. After removal of 6 bases from V and 14 bases from J, the junction contained 15 bases not matched to a gene.

In its sample, this clonotype was seen a few times. V gene TRBV20-1 combines with J gene TRBJ2-3; D is possibly TRBD2 (5 bases). Deletions cut 4 bases from V and 0 bases from J, with 8 bases between. CDR3 length: 13 amino acids. Germline lookup yields CDR1 DFQATT and CDR2 SNEGSKA (reference sequence). In DNA, the CDR3 is TGCAGTGCTAAGCGGCCAAGCACAGATACGCAGTATTTT. Its translation: CSAKRPSTDTQYF.

The gene calls are TRBV2 and TRBJ1-5, with TRBD1 identical over 10 bases. The CDR3 has 16 amino acids. Germline V CDR1 and CDR2: SNHLY, FYNNEI. Losses at the gene ends were 1 base for V and 7 bases for J; bases not matched to a gene: 7. The CDR3 is CASSEDRTGGGQPQHF. CDR3 DNA sequence: TGTGCCAGCAGTGAAGACAGGACAGGGGGTGGCCAGCCCCAGCATTTT.

The gene calls are TRBV6-5 and TRBJ2-5; D is perhaps TRBD2 (6 bases). The germline V gene has CDR1 MNHEY and CDR2 SVGAGI. This CDR3 region has 14 residues. With 6 bases removed from V and 0 bases from J, the gap between germline ends came to 11 bases. The CDR3 here is CASSPGVYQETQYF. As DNA, the CDR3 is TGTGCCAGCAGCCCGGGGGTGTACCAAGAGACCCAGTACTTC.

The chain carries TRBV7-2 and TRBJ2-4; TRBD2 agrees at 8 bases. The end of the DNA fits TRBJ2-7 better, so the J call may be wrong. Germline CDR1 SGHTA, CDR2 FQGNSA. The CDR3 covers 15 residues. CDR3 loop: CASSLVTSGLYEQYF. Here the CDR3 DNA reads TGTGCCAGCAGCTTAGTCACTAGCGGACTATACGAGCAGTACTTC.

The chain is built from TRBV4-1 and TRBJ2-7; D remains ambiguous. The tail of the sequence fits TRBJ2-5 better, so the J call may be wrong. Germline loops: CDR1 MGHRA, CDR2 YSYEKL. CDR3 length: 14 amino acids. The CDR3 reads CASSVSIGLETQYF. As DNA, the CDR3 is TGCGCCAGCAGCGTAAGTATAGGGCTAGAGACCCAGTACTTC.

The V gene is TRBV5-1, the J gene TRBJ2-7; D possibly uses TRBD1 or TRBD2 (5 bases each). Germline CDR1 reads SGHRS; CDR2 reads YFSETQ. The CDR3 spans 14 residues. Between the trimmed V and J ends, which lost 7 bases and 4 bases, there was a span of 18 bases. Here the CDR3 reads CASQPGTGRYEQYF. The CDR3 DNA follows: TGCGCCAGCCAGCCCGGGACGGGGCGGTACGAGCAGTACTTC. The variable domain in full, with the rest retrieved from reference TRBV5-1 and TRBJ2-7, is KAGVTQTPRYLIKTRGQQVTLSCSPISGHRSVSWYQQTPGQGLQFLFEYFSETQRNKGNFPGRFSGRQFSNSRSEMNVSTLELGDSALYLCASQPGTGRYEQYFGPGTRLTVT.